One and the same sample provided the 6 T cell receptor beta chains below, sequenced in a study of shared clonotypes between healthy human individuals. Data came from immunoSEQ multiplex PCR; TCRdb stores just in-frame clones and leaves some out. The sample yields under 1,900,000 clones, 98% to 99% seen once. The sequenced material came from naive CD4+ T cells sorted from blood. Subset reported: CD45RA+ positively selected. Receptor source: a man aged 25-45 years in good health.

The chain links TRBV11-2 to TRBJ2-7; TRBD2 matches 10 bases. Germline V CDR1 and CDR2: SGHAT, FQNNGV. The V gene end was trimmed by 3 bases and the J gene end by 1 base; junction bases not matched to a gene: 6. This CDR3 spans 16 amino acids. Here the CDR3 reads CASSFTAGGQSYEQYF. CDR3 bases: TGTGCCAGCAGCTTTACAGCGGGAGGGCAGTCCTACGAGCAGTACTTC.

The V and J genes are TRBV30 and TRBJ2-6, with D maybe TRBD1 (5 bases). CDR1 is GTSNPN and CDR2 is SVGIG in the germline V gene (reference sequence). V was trimmed by 2 bases and J by 1 base, leaving 6 bases between them. CDR3 size: 14 residues. CDR3 DNA sequence: TGTGCCTGGAGTAGGGGTTCTGGGGCCAACGTCCTGACTTTC. Amino acids: CAWSRGSGANVLTF.

This clone has a single count. The gene calls are TRBV18 and TRBJ2-3; TRBD2 agrees at 11 bases. The CDR3 is 17 amino acids. Germline V gene sequence: CDR1 KGHSH, CDR2 LQKENI. J was trimmed by 2 bases and V by 2 bases; bases with no gene match: 6. The CDR3 nucleotides are TGTGCCAGCTCACCAACCGGGACTAGCGGCTACACAGATACGCAGTATTTT. Translating it yields CASSPTGTSGYTDTQYF.

The V gene is TRBV19, the J gene TRBJ1-2; a weak D match, TRBD1 (6 bases). The CDR3 is 12 amino acids. With 5 bases removed from V and 6 bases from J, the gap between germline ends came to 10 bases. In germline, CDR1 is LNHDA, CDR2 SQIVND (reference sequence). The CDR3 bases are TGTGCCAGTAGTTCTAGGACAGATGGCTACACCTTC. Translating gives CASSSRTDGYTF.

Worth noting for this clone: This sample includes further DNA sequences coding for the same CDR3. This rearrangement joins TRBV20-1 to TRBJ2-1; D not certain. Trimming left V 6 bases short and J 3 bases short, with 6 bases between. CDR1 and CDR2 from the germline V gene are DFQATT and SNEGSKA (reference sequence). CDR3 length: 11 residues. Here the CDR3 reads CSALRYNEQFF. CDR3 nucleotides: TGCAGTGCCTTACGCTACAATGAGCAGTTCTTC.

The rearrangement joins TRBV2 to TRBJ1-5; weak D call: TRBD1 (5 bases). Looked up from germline, CDR1 is SNHLY and CDR2 is FYNNEI. V was trimmed by 3 bases and J by 1 base, leaving 13 bases between them. The CDR3 totals 16 residues. The CDR3 coding sequence is TGTGCCAGCAGTGATCTGGGCAGGGTGAGCAATCAGCCCCAGCATTTT. Its translation is CASSDLGRVSNQPQHF.